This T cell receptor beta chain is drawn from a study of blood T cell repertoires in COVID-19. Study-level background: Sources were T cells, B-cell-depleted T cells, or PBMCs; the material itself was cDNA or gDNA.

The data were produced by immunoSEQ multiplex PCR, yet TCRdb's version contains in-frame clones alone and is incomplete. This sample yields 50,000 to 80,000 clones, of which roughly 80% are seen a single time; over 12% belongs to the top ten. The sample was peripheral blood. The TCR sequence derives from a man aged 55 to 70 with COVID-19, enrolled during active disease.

CDR3 sequence reads: CASSLSESQPQHF. The DNA of the CDR3 is TGTGCCAGCAGCCTCTCGGAGAGTCAGCCCCAGCATTTT. The chain employs TRBV9 and TRBJ1-5; no clear D. Germline CDR1 SGDLS, CDR2 YYNGEE. This CDR3 has 13 amino acids. Between the trimmed V and J ends, which lost 4 bases and 6 bases, there was a span of 11 bases.